These 14 T cell receptor beta chains share one sample of origin, sequenced in a study of blood T cells in healthy people across ages (dated by TCRdb to between 2014 and 2017). The library was made by 5' RACE. This sample was sequenced with an Illumina HiSeq 2500. A second PCR of roughly 7 to 12 cycles was run with a J-beta primer mix and a sample-barcoded 5' primer. TCRdb handled the public reads itself, with Q25 trimming in fastp and clone calling in MiXCR, and kept productive beta chains. When rows share a CDR3 protein, they turn into one entry using the most common DNA and genes. Here the sample has some 690,000 distinct CDR3 sequences; about 24% occur a single time. The ten largest clones capture around 21% of the sample. Sequencing was performed on blood. These receptors were collected from a man between 65 and 85 years old in good health.

This clonotype was counted many times. The J gene is TRBJ2-7, the V gene TRBV5-5, with a tentative D call TRBD2 (5 bases). V was clipped by 4 bases and J by 4 bases, with 9 bases between them. This CDR3 region has 12 residues. Germline V gives CDR1 SGHKS, CDR2 YYEKEE (reference sequence). The DNA of the CDR3 is TGTGCCAGCAGCCCTCCGGGGTACGAGCAGTACTTC. It codes for CASSPPGYEQYF.

This clonotype came up a few times. The rearrangement joins TRBV12-3 or TRBV12-4 to TRBJ1-4; 7 bases line up with TRBD1. The CDR3 runs to 16 residues. The trim removed 4 bases at V and 7 bases at J, leaving 12 bases unmatched. CDR3 DNA sequence: TGTGCCAGCAGTTCTAATGTGGGGGCAGGGGGTGAAAAACTGTTTTTT. Translated: CASSSNVGAGGEKLFF.

The rearrangement links TRBV7-2 to TRBJ2-1, with TRBD2 as a possible D gene (5 bases). CDR1 and CDR2 from the germline V gene are SGHTA and FQGNSA. This CDR3 contains 16 residues. The ends were cut back, 5 bases at V and 0 bases at J, with 14 bases in the middle. CDR3 sequence reads: CASSNLGGSSYNEQFF. In DNA form, the CDR3 reads TGTGCCAGCAGCAACCTGGGTGGGAGCTCCTACAATGAGCAGTTCTTC.

J is TRBJ1-4 and V is TRBV15; 7 bases are shared with TRBD1. V shed 3 bases, J shed 5 bases, and the junction held 3 bases outside the gene matches. This CDR3 comprises 14 residues. Germline V gene lookup returns CDR1 LNHNV and CDR2 YYDKDF (reference sequence). CDR3 in amino acids: CATSSDRANEKLFF. CDR3 nucleotide sequence: TGTGCCACCAGCAGCGACAGGGCCAATGAAAAACTGTTTTTT.

On this clonotype itself: An end of the junction differs from the germline gene, which may be a read error. V gene TRBV6-1 combines with J gene TRBJ2-3; D is perhaps TRBD2 (6 bases). Germline loops: CDR1 MNHNS, CDR2 SASEGT. The CDR3 is 14 amino acids. The CDR3: CVSSERRDADTQYF. CDR3 DNA sequence: TGTGTCAGCAGTGAAAGGCGGGACGCAGATACGCAGTATTTT.

This clonotype was seen only a few times. The chain employs TRBV10-3 and TRBJ1-5, with D possibly TRBD1 on 5 matching bases. The V and J ends lost 3 bases and 0 bases respectively, with 18 bases between them. The CDR3 is 18 residues long. The germline CDR1 and CDR2 sequences are ENHRY and SYGVKD. CDR3 sequence: CAISDAPGPGYSNQPQHF. The CDR3 coding sequence is TGTGCCATCAGTGACGCCCCGGGCCCAGGGTATAGCAATCAGCCCCAGCATTTT.

A few counts support this clonotype. This chain joins TRBV2 and TRBJ2-3, with 7 positions matching TRBD2. The CDR3 has 13 amino acids. V lost 8 bases, J lost 2 bases, and 4 bases stayed unmatched. CDR1 SNHLY and CDR2 FYNNEI come from the germline V gene. In DNA form, the CDR3 reads TGTGCCAGCGGCCGGGACTACACAGATACGCAGTATTTT. Its protein is CASGRDYTDTQYF.

This clonotype was observed a few times. This chain links TRBV20-1 with TRBJ2-1; D not resolved. Germline V gene lookup returns CDR1 DFQATT and CDR2 SNEGSKA (reference sequence). The CDR3 is 13 residues long. The V gene lost 5 bases and the J gene lost 3 bases, with 11 bases spanning the gap. CDR3 loop: CSACPQYYNEQFF. CDR3 sequence (DNA): TGCAGTGCTTGCCCCCAATACTACAATGAGCAGTTCTTC.

The genes are TRBV20-1 and TRBJ2-1; D remains ambiguous. Germline CDR1 DFQATT, CDR2 SNEGSKA (reference sequence). Trimming shortened V by 3 bases and J by 8 bases, and 17 bases separated the two germline ends. The CDR3 runs to 14 residues. The CDR3 sequence: CSASSEWSADEQFF. In DNA form, the CDR3 reads TGCAGTGCTAGTTCAGAGTGGTCCGCGGATGAGCAGTTCTTC.

This chain connects TRBV12-3 or TRBV12-4 to TRBJ1-2; 12 positions agree with TRBD1. V lost 5 bases and J lost 0; bases outside the gene matches: 7. The CDR3 totals 17 residues. CDR3 coding DNA: TGTGCCAGCAGTCACTCGGGACAGGGGGCCTCTAACTATGGCTACACCTTC. The encoded protein is CASSHSGQGASNYGYTF.

The J gene is TRBJ2-7, the V gene TRBV7-2; 15 bases align to TRBD2. The DNA end is a closer match to TRBJ2-1, so the J assignment may be wrong. Germline loops: CDR1 SGHTA, CDR2 FQGNSA. This CDR3 comprises 15 residues. CDR3 DNA sequence: TGTGCCAGCAGCGGTGGGACTAGCGGGAGGTATGAGCAGTTCTTC. Residues: CASSGGTSGRYEQFF.

As for this clonotype: One junction end does not reproduce the germline sequence, and a read error may be involved. The genes are TRBV20-1 and TRBJ1-5, with a possible D match to TRBD1 (6 bases). Germline CDR1 is DFQATT and CDR2 is SNEGSKA (reference sequence). The CDR3 contains 14 residues. Here the CDR3 reads CSARPTGTYQPQHF. DNA of the CDR3: TGCAGTGCTAGGCCTACAGGGACCTATCAACCCCAGCATTTT.

This clonotype has only a few counts. The chain recombines TRBV24-1 with TRBJ1-5, with D possibly being TRBD1 (5 bases). Germline CDR1 reads KGHDR; CDR2 reads SFDVKD. This CDR3 spans 13 amino acids. V dropped 3 bases and J dropped 4 bases, with 6 bases sitting between them. DNA for the CDR3: TGTGCCACCAGTGATGAGGGGAATCAGCCCCAGCATTTT. It encodes CATSDEGNQPQHF.

This clonotype came up a few times. The rearrangement links TRBV20-1 to TRBJ2-3; perhaps D is TRBD1 or TRBD2 (6 bases each). Germline CDR1 and CDR2: DFQATT and SNEGSKA (reference sequence). V lost 6 bases, J lost 2 bases, and 21 bases lay in between. This CDR3 comprises 16 residues. CDR3 sequence (DNA): TGCAGTGCAAGCAATAGAGATTGGGGGGCCACAGATACGCAGTATTTT. Protein product: CSASNRDWGATDTQYF.